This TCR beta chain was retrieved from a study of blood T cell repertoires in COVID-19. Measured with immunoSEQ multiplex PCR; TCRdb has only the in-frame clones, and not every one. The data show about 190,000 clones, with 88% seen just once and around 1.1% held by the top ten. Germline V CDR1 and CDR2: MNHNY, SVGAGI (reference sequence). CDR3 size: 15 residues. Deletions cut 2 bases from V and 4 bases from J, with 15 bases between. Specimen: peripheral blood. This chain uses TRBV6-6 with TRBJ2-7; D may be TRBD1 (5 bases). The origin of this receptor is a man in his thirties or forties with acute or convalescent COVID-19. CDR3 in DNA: TGTGCCAGCAGTTACAAATCCCAGGGCCAGTACGAGCAGTACTTC. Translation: CASSYKSQGQYEQYF.